These 15 T cell receptor beta chains came from one sample sequenced in a study of technical replicates of blood from a few donors. Only in-frame clones appear in the TCRdb table, and some are missing; sequencing was by immunoSEQ multiplex PCR. Here the sample spans 80,000 or so clones, approximately 96% being singletons. Input material: T cells isolated from PBMCs. Receptors originate from a human donor in good health.

The rearrangement uses TRBV6-1 and TRBJ2-2; 8 bases match TRBD1. CDR1 and CDR2 from the germline V gene are MNHNS and SASEGT. This CDR3 spans 15 amino acids. With 4 bases clipped from V and 7 bases from J, the junction kept 8 bases outside the gene matches. The DNA for the CDR3 is TGTGCCAGCAGTGTTCAGGGGGCGGGTATCGGGGAGCTGTTTTTT. Its translation: CASSVQGAGIGELFF.

The chain combines TRBV27 with TRBJ2-7, with TRBD2 matching over 8 bases. This CDR3 is 14 amino acids long. The germline V gene encodes CDR1 MNHEY and CDR2 SMNVEV (reference sequence). The ends lost 5 bases at V and 7 bases at J; junction bases unmatched: 10. CDR3 sequence: CASSPGGGRREQYF. CDR3 nucleotides: TGTGCCAGCAGTCCCGGGGGGGGGCGCCGAGAGCAGTACTTC.

The V call is TRBV4-1, the J call TRBJ2-5; D remains unclear. V was cut by 0 bases and J by 5 bases, with 10 bases left in between. Germline V CDR1 and CDR2: MGHRA, YSYEKL. The length of the CDR3 is 14 residues. The CDR3 sequence: CASSQDWARETQYF. The DNA of the CDR3 is TGCGCCAGCAGCCAAGATTGGGCTCGCGAGACCCAGTACTTC.

The chain employs TRBV6-5 and TRBJ2-5; 7 bases match TRBD2. The germline gives CDR1 MNHEY, CDR2 SVGAGI. V was pared by 2 bases and J by 2 bases, with 8 bases of the junction left unmatched. The CDR3 totals 16 residues. The CDR3 loop reads CASSYGLAESQETQYF. In DNA form, the CDR3 reads TGTGCCAGCAGTTACGGGCTAGCGGAGTCTCAAGAGACCCAGTACTTC.

The J gene is TRBJ1-2, the V gene TRBV5-4; TRBD1 is a possible D gene (5 bases). V was clipped by 6 bases and J by 0 bases, with 12 bases between them. CDR1 is SGHNT, CDR2 YYREEE, per germline (reference sequence). The CDR3 length is 14 residues. The CDR3 nucleotides read TGTGCCAGCACCGACTGGGGGGCTAACTATGGCTACACCTTC. It specifies CASTDWGANYGYTF.

This CDR3 is CASTQEQGNTGELFF. CDR3 nucleotides: TGCGCCAGCACACAGGAACAGGGGAACACCGGGGAGCTGTTTTTT. V is TRBV5-1 and J is TRBJ2-2, with a tentative D call TRBD1 (6 bases). The CDR3 covers 15 residues. Trimming stripped 6 bases from V and 1 base from J, with 13 bases between. Per the germline V gene, CDR1 is SGHRS and CDR2 is YFSETQ. Supplemented by reference TRBV5-1 and TRBJ2-2, the full variable domain reads KAGVTQTPRYLIKTRGQQVTLSCSPISGHRSVSWYQQTPGQGLQFLFEYFSETQRNKGNFPGRFSGRQFSNSRSEMNVSTLELGDSALYLCASTQEQGNTGELFFGEGSRLTVL.

The chain couples TRBV6-6 to TRBJ1-3; unclear D gene. The CDR3 runs to 14 residues. V shed 5 bases and J shed 7 bases, with 15 bases lying between them. Per germline, CDR1 MNHNY and CDR2 SVGAGI (reference sequence). For the CDR3, the DNA is TGTGCCAGCAGTGGAAGGACTGGGGAGAACACCATATATTTT. Amino acids: CASSGRTGENTIYF.

The genes are TRBV10-1 and TRBJ1-2, with D tentatively TRBD1 (5 bases). The CDR3 sequence is 17 residues long. Germline lookup yields CDR1 WNHNN and CDR2 SYGVQD (reference sequence). V gave up 10 bases and J gave up 7 bases, with 31 bases separating them. The CDR3: CANQFRGGSQEGGGYTF. The DNA for the CDR3 is TGCGCCAACCAATTCCGAGGTGGTTCACAGGAGGGCGGTGGCTACACCTTC.

The sample holds one count of this clone. The rearrangement joins TRBV5-6 to TRBJ1-2; D ambiguous. CDR1 is SGHDT and CDR2 is YYEEEE in the germline V gene. The germline V and J ends were trimmed by 1 base and 4 bases, with 14 bases remaining between them. The CDR3 spans 15 residues. DNA for the CDR3: TGTGCCAGCAGCTTGCTCCTGCCACTATCCTATGGCTACACCTTC. Protein sequence: CASSLLLPLSYGYTF.

This rearrangement joins TRBV28 to TRBJ1-5, with D perhaps TRBD1 (6 bases). CDR1 is MDHEN, CDR2 SYDVKM, per germline. Trimming took 4 bases from V and 6 from J, leaving 13 bases between them. The CDR3 is made up of 14 amino acids. The CDR3: CASSSIQGSQPQHF. In DNA form, the CDR3 reads TGTGCCAGCAGTTCGATACAGGGATCTCAGCCCCAGCATTTT.

The chain employs TRBV11-2 and TRBJ1-4, with TRBD1 matching over 7 bases. CDR1 and CDR2 from the germline V gene are SGHAT and FQNNGV. The CDR3 is 15 residues long. V lost 1 base to trimming and J lost 3 bases; unmatched junction nucleotides: 2. The CDR3 sequence is CASSLAGQPNEKLFF. CDR3 DNA sequence: TGTGCCAGCAGCTTAGCGGGACAGCCTAATGAAAAACTGTTTTTT.

The J gene is TRBJ1-1, the V gene TRBV20-1; unclear D gene. The V gene's germline CDR1 is DFQATT and CDR2 SNEGSKA (reference sequence). Trimming cost V 6 bases and J 0 bases, with 5 bases left between them. The CDR3 extends over 11 amino acids. The CDR3 nucleotides are TGCAGTGCCCAGATGAACACTGAAGCTTTCTTT. The encoded protein is CSAQMNTEAFF.

J is TRBJ2-7 and V is TRBV7-3; D possibly corresponds to TRBD1 (5 bases). V gave up 5 bases and J gave up 2 bases, with 13 bases separating them. From germline, CDR1 is SGHTA and CDR2 FQGTGA. The CDR3 totals 14 residues. CDR3 bases: TGTGCCAGCAGCCCCACAGGTTCCGCCTACGAGCAGTACTTC. It translates to CASSPTGSAYEQYF. Together with reference TRBV7-3 and TRBJ2-7, the CDR3 gives the full variable domain: GAGVSQTPSNKVTEKGKYVELRCDPISGHTALYWYRQSLGQGPEFLIYFQGTGAADDSGLPNDRFFAVRPEGSVSTLKIQRTERGDSAVYLCASSPTGSAYEQYFGPGTRLTVT.

The chain links TRBV6-1 to TRBJ2-7; D is possibly TRBD1 (6 bases). Germline CDR1 reads MNHNS; CDR2 reads SASEGT. Trimming removed 6 bases at V and 1 base at J, with 7 bases between. The CDR3 has 12 residues. CDR3 region: CASRDSSYEQYF. The CDR3 coding sequence is TGTGCCAGCAGGGACAGTTCCTACGAGCAGTACTTC.

This sequence joins TRBV18 and TRBJ2-3; possibly TRBD2 for D (6 bases). Looked up from germline, CDR1 is KGHSH and CDR2 is LQKENI. Trimming pared 0 bases from V and 5 bases from J, leaving 12 bases between. The CDR3 is 15 amino acids. The CDR3 DNA reads TGTGCCAGCTCACCACCGTTGCGGGGTCTAGATACGCAGTATTTT. Encoded protein: CASSPPLRGLDTQYF.